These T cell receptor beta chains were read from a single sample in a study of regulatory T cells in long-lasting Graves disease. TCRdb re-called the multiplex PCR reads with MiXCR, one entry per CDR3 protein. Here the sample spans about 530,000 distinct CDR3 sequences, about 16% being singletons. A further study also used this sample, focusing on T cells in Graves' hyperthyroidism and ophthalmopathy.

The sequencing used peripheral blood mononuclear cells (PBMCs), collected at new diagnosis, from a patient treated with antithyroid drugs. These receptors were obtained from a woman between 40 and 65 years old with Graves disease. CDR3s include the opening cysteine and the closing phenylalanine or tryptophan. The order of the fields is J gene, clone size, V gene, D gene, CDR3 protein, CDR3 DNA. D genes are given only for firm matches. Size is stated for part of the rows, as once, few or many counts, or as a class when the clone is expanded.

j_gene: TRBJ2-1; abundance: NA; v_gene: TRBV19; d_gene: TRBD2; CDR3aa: CATQMGAGGKYNEQFF; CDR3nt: TGTGCCACCCAAATGGGAGCGGGGGGTAAATACAATGAGCAGTTCTTC
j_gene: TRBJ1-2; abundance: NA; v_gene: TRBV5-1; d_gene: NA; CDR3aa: CASSPSGDYGYTF; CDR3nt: TGCGCCAGCAGCCCGAGCGGGGACTATGGCTACACCTTC
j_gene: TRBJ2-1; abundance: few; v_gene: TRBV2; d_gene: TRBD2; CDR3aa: CASSGPGGAYNEQFF; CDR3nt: TGTGCCAGCAGTGGTCCGGGGGGAGCCTACAATGAGCAGTTCTTC
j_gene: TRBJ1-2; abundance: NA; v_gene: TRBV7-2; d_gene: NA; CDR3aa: CASSGSTYNYGYTF; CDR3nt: TGTGCCAGCAGCGGAAGCACGTATAACTATGGCTACACCTTC
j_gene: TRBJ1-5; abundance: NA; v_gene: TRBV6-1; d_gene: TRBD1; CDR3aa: CASKTGGYSNQPQHF; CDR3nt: TGTGCCAGCAAAACAGGGGGATACAGCAATCAGCCCCAGCATTTT
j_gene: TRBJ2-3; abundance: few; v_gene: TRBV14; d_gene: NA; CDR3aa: CASSRLPSTDTQYF; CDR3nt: TGTGCCAGCAGCCGGCTCCCTAGCACAGATACGCAGTATTTT
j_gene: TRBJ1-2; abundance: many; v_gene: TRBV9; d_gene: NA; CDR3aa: CASSDGRTNYGYTF; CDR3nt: TGTGCCAGCAGTGATGGTCGAACTAACTATGGCTACACCTTC
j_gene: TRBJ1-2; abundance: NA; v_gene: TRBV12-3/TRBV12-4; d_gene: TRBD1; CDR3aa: CASSFGGRTGGPGGYTF; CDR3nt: TGTGCCAGCAGTTTTGGAGGGCGGACAGGTGGCCCAGGGGGCTACACCTTC
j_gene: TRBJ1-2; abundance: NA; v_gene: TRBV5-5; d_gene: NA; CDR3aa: CASSPNNREPLHGYTF; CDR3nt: TGTGCCAGCAGCCCGAACAACCGGGAGCCTCTACATGGCTACACCTTC
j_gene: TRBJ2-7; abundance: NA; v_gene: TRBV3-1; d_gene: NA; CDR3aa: CASSQPRGAQYF; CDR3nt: TGTGCCAGCAGCCAACCTAGGGGGGCGCAGTACTTC
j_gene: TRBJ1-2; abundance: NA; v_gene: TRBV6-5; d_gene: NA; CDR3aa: CASSYPNNYGYTF; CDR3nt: TGTGCCAGCAGTTACCCTAATAACTATGGCTACACCTTC
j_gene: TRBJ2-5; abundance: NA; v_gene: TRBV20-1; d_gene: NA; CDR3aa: CSAATEYQETQYF; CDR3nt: TGCAGTGCCGCGACAGAGTACCAAGAGACCCAGTACTTC
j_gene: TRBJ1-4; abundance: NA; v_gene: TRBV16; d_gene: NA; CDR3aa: CASSPSALDSEKLFF; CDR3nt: TGTGCCAGCAGCCCCTCCGCCCTAGACAGTGAAAAACTGTTTTTT
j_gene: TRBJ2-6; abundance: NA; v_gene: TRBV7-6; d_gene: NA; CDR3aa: CAGSHLRTGANVLTF; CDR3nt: TGTGCCGGCAGCCACCTTAGGACTGGGGCCAACGTCCTGACTTTC
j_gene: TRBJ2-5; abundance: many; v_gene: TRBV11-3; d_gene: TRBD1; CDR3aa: CASSIEGYSGTDDYQETQYF; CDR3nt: TGTGCCAGCAGCATAGAAGGTTATTCCGGGACAGACGACTACCAAGAGACCCAGTACTTC
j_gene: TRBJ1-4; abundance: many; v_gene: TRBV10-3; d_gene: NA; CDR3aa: CAISESSLRREKLFF; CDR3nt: TGTGCCATCAGTGAGTCATCCCTTCGGCGTGAAAAACTGTTTTTT
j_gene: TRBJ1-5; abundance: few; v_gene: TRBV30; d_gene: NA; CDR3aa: CAWSVHRSAQHF; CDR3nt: TGTGCCTGGAGTGTACATAGATCAGCCCAGCATTTT